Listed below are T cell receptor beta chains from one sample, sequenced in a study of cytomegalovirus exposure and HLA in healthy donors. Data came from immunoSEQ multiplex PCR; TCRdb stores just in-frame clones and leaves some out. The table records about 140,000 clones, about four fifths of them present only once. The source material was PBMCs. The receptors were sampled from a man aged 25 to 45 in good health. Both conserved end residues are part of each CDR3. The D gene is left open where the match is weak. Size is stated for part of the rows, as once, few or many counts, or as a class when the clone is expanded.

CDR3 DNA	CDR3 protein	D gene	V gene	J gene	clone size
TGTGCTTCGAGGGCAGCCAGCTCCTACGAGCAGTACTTC	CASRAASSYEQYF	NA	TRBV19	TRBJ2-7	NA
TGCGCCAGCAGCCAAGATCTGTCCAGGGGCCCCCAGCCCCAGCATTTT	CASSQDLSRGPQPQHF	NA	TRBV4-3	TRBJ1-5	few
TGTGCCAGCAGTTTATGGGGGCGCGGAGCTTTCTTT	CASSLWGRGAFF	NA	TRBV28	TRBJ1-1	NA
TGTGCCAGCAGTTTGACAGGGGAACCCCACGAGCAGTACTTC	CASSLTGEPHEQYF	TRBD1	TRBV28	TRBJ2-7	NA
TGTGCCAGCAGCACCAGGGGTCCCGACGAGCAGTACTTC	CASSTRGPDEQYF	NA	TRBV7-8	TRBJ2-7	NA
TGCGCCAGCAGCTTGGGGCGGGAGATGGAGACCCAGTACTTC	CASSLGREMETQYF	TRBD2	TRBV5-1	TRBJ2-5	NA
TGTGCCAGCAGTCTAGGGGGTGGTGGCTACACCTTC	CASSLGGGGYTF	NA	TRBV27	TRBJ1-2	NA
TGTTCCAGCAGCTTAGAACAGGCCACAAAACTGTTTTTT	CSSSLEQATKLFF	NA	TRBV7-9	TRBJ1-4	NA
TGTGCCAGCAGTTGGAACCTCCGGGGGTCCGCCGAGCAGTACTTC	CASSWNLRGSAEQYF	NA	TRBV28	TRBJ2-7	NA
TGTGCCAGCAGCCCAGCGAGGGGGGCTAGCGGGATCAGGGGCTATGAGCAGTTCTTC	CASSPARGASGIRGYEQFF	TRBD2	TRBV7-2	TRBJ2-1	NA
TGTGCCATCAGTGAGCGCGACAGGACCACTGAAGCTTTCTTT	CAISERDRTTEAFF	NA	TRBV10-3	TRBJ1-1	NA
TGTGCCAGCAGGACGGGACAGTTCGATAATCAGCCCCAGCATTTT	CASRTGQFDNQPQHF	TRBD1	TRBV6-6	TRBJ1-5	few
TGTGCCAGCAGCTTGGGAGACAGCGATACGCAGTATTTT	CASSLGDSDTQYF	NA	TRBV5-6	TRBJ2-3	NA
TGTGCCTGGTCCCGAGGAGATACGCAGTATTTT	CAWSRGDTQYF	NA	TRBV30	TRBJ2-3	NA
TGTGCTTCTCAAAACCGGGAGGGCGGCGAAAAACTGTTTTTT	CASQNREGGEKLFF	NA	TRBV2	TRBJ1-4	NA
TGTGCCAGCAGCTCAGGGGTACGGGAGACCCAGTACTTC	CASSSGVRETQYF	NA	TRBV7-3	TRBJ2-5	NA
TGTGCCAGTAGCTGGCGAGGGGAGGGGAACACTGAAGCTTTCTTT	CASSWRGEGNTEAFF	NA	TRBV19	TRBJ1-1	NA
TGTGCCAGCAGCTTAGAGGCCACTAGCGGGGTCTACGAGCAGTACTTC	CASSLEATSGVYEQYF	TRBD2	TRBV7-6	TRBJ2-7	NA
TGTGCCAGCAGGAGGGAGGGGTATGAGCAGTTCTTC	CASRREGYEQFF	TRBD2	TRBV2	TRBJ2-1	NA
TGTGCCAGCAGTACGACAGGAAGGGGACCCTATGGCTACACCTTC	CASSTTGRGPYGYTF	NA	TRBV28	TRBJ1-2	NA
TGTGCCAGTCCGGGCCACAGGGAGGGGAGCACAGATACGCAGTATTTT	CASPGHREGSTDTQYF	NA	TRBV6-6	TRBJ2-3	NA
TGTGCCAGCAGCTTTCAAGCGGGGAGGGGAGAGACCCAGTACTTC	CASSFQAGRGETQYF	TRBD2	TRBV7-8	TRBJ2-5	NA
TGTGCCAGCAGTCGACCGGACATTAATGAAAAACTGTTTTTT	CASSRPDINEKLFF	NA	TRBV4-2	TRBJ1-4	once
TGTGCCAGCACATGGATGGGGAGGGGTCCCGCCGGGGAGCTGTTTTTT	CASTWMGRGPAGELFF	TRBD2	TRBV28	TRBJ2-2	NA
TGTGCCAGCAGTCTAGCGGGAGGGGACTACAATGAGCAGTTCTTC	CASSLAGGDYNEQFF	TRBD2	TRBV27	TRBJ2-1	NA
TGCGCCAGCAGCCAAGGAAGCTTCGGGGACACTGAAGCTTTCTTT	CASSQGSFGDTEAFF	NA	TRBV4-3	TRBJ1-1	NA
TGTGCCAGCAGCGTAGTGGGGGCTCGAAACAATGAGCAGTTCTTC	CASSVVGARNNEQFF	NA	TRBV9	TRBJ2-1	NA